A selection of T cell receptor beta chains follows, all from one sample in a study of shared clonotypes between healthy human individuals. Sequencing used immunoSEQ multiplex PCR; TCRdb keeps in-frame clones, though not all of them. The repertoire holds about 580,000 clones, with nearly 98% as singletons. Sequences were obtained from naive CD8+ T cells sorted from blood. The receptors originated from a man between 25 and 39 years old in good health. Both conserved end residues are part of each CDR3. A D gene is named only where the DNA matches it firmly. Size is omitted from some rows. Given values are once, few, many or a class for expanded clones.

D gene	V gene	clone size	J gene	CDR3 protein	CDR3 DNA
TRBD2	TRBV4-1	NA	TRBJ2-5	CASSQAPSSGKYQETQYF	TGCGCCAGCAGCCAAGCCCCTAGTAGCGGGAAGTACCAAGAGACCCAGTACTTC
NA	TRBV30	once	TRBJ1-2	CAWLSRRGGDYGYTF	TGTGCCTGGCTCTCGCGGCGAGGGGGTGACTATGGCTACACCTTC
TRBD2	TRBV7-2	NA	TRBJ2-5	CASSQHWTSGVRETQYF	TGTGCCAGCAGCCAACATTGGACTAGCGGGGTCAGGGAGACCCAGTACTTC
TRBD1	TRBV15	NA	TRBJ2-7	CATSYHRTGAYEQYF	TGTGCCACCAGCTATCACCGGACAGGGGCCTACGAGCAGTACTTC
NA	TRBV10-2	NA	TRBJ1-2	CASSESSNNYGYTF	TGCGCCAGCAGTGAGAGTTCAAATAACTATGGCTACACCTTC
NA	TRBV6-5	NA	TRBJ1-1	CASSYLRNTEAFF	TGTGCCAGCAGTTACCTAAGGAACACTGAAGCTTTCTTT
TRBD2	TRBV27	NA	TRBJ2-7	CASSLGLDTLYEQYF	TGTGCCAGCAGTTTAGGACTAGATACACTCTACGAGCAGTACTTC
NA	TRBV15	NA	TRBJ2-3	CATTSWPTDTQYF	TGTGCCACCACCTCTTGGCCCACAGATACGCAGTATTTT
NA	TRBV5-6	NA	TRBJ2-7	CASSLEASDEQYF	TGTGCCAGCAGCTTGGAGGCCAGCGACGAGCAGTACTTC
TRBD2	TRBV18	NA	TRBJ2-7	CASSPSSGVYEQYF	TGTGCCAGCTCACCTTCTAGCGGGGTCTACGAGCAGTACTTC
NA	TRBV10-3	NA	TRBJ2-7	CAISESAPSYEQYF	TGTGCCATCAGTGAGTCTGCACCGTCCTACGAGCAGTACTTC
NA	TRBV5-6	NA	TRBJ2-1	CASSFRGRLDEQFF	TGTGCCAGCAGCTTCAGGGGGAGGTTGGATGAGCAGTTCTTC
NA	TRBV25-1	NA	TRBJ2-2	CASTLGGDGELFF	TGTGCCAGCACCCTAGGGGGGGACGGGGAGCTGTTTTTT
TRBD2	TRBV27	NA	TRBJ2-7	CASHAGGEQYF	TGTGCCAGCCATGCGGGGGGCGAGCAGTACTTC
NA	TRBV5-1	NA	TRBJ2-1	CASSLLGNEQFF	TGCGCCAGCAGCTTACTGGGCAATGAGCAGTTCTTC
NA	TRBV5-4	NA	TRBJ2-1	CASSGGSGSYNEQFF	TGTGCCAGCTCTGGGGGTAGCGGAAGCTACAATGAGCAGTTCTTC
NA	TRBV11-3	NA	TRBJ2-1	CASSYQQGGEQFF	TGTGCCAGCAGCTACCAACAGGGCGGTGAGCAGTTCTTC
NA	TRBV29-1	once	TRBJ2-7	CSARELYEQYF	TGCAGCGCCCGGGAACTCTACGAGCAGTACTTC
NA	TRBV7-2	NA	TRBJ2-1	CASSLDSTGLSYNEQFF	TGTGCCAGCAGCTTAGATTCCACGGGATTATCCTACAATGAGCAGTTCTTC
NA	TRBV5-1	NA	TRBJ2-7	CASSLVFGSYEQYF	TGCGCCAGCAGCTTGGTTTTCGGGTCTTACGAGCAGTACTTC
TRBD1	TRBV28	NA	TRBJ2-7	CASSSPGTEPSYEQYF	TGTGCCAGCAGTTCGCCTGGGACAGAACCTTCCTACGAGCAGTACTTC
TRBD2	TRBV6-6	NA	TRBJ2-7	CASSYSKREGPHEQYF	TGTGCCAGCAGTTACTCAAAGCGGGAGGGCCCCCACGAGCAGTACTTC
TRBD2	TRBV9	NA	TRBJ2-2	CASSEYLSGRLTGELFF	TGTGCCAGCAGCGAATACCTTAGCGGGAGGTTGACCGGGGAGCTGTTTTTT
TRBD2	TRBV7-3	NA	TRBJ2-7	CASSLLAGGYEQYF	TGTGCCAGCAGCCTGTTAGCGGGAGGCTACGAGCAGTACTTC
NA	TRBV9	NA	TRBJ1-4	CASSVEGWTNEKLFF	TGTGCCAGCAGCGTGGAGGGATGGACTAATGAAAAACTGTTTTTT
NA	TRBV27	NA	TRBJ1-1	CASSLTQGSTEAFF	TGTGCCAGCAGTTTAACCCAGGGGTCCACTGAAGCTTTCTTT
NA	TRBV27	NA	TRBJ2-7	CASRSRTSSYEQYF	TGTGCCAGCAGATCCCGTACTAGTAGCTACGAGCAGTACTTC
TRBD1	TRBV14	NA	TRBJ2-7	CASSQVGQGIYEQYF	TGTGCCAGCAGCCAAGTGGGACAGGGTATCTACGAGCAGTACTTC
NA	TRBV25-1	NA	TRBJ2-5	CASSETRAETQYF	TGTGCCAGCAGTGAAACCAGGGCAGAGACCCAGTACTTC
NA	TRBV7-8	NA	TRBJ1-4	CASSLPSYEKLFF	TGTGCCAGCAGCTTACCGTCGTATGAAAAACTGTTTTTT
NA	TRBV7-9	NA	TRBJ2-1	CASSERINEQFF	TGTGCCAGCAGTGAGCGGATCAATGAGCAGTTCTTC
NA	TRBV5-1	NA	TRBJ1-1	CASSFGDSGMNTEAFF	TGCGCCAGCAGCTTTGGGGACTCAGGGATGAACACTGAAGCTTTCTTT
NA	TRBV2	NA	TRBJ2-1	CASSPSFLGVYNEQFF	TGTGCCAGCAGCCCATCCTTTTTAGGAGTGTACAATGAGCAGTTCTTC
TRBD2	TRBV2	NA	TRBJ2-1	CASSLAGLNNEQFF	TGTGCCAGCAGCCTCGCGGGACTAAACAATGAGCAGTTCTTC
NA	TRBV7-9	NA	TRBJ1-1	CASSTTWGVGYTEAFF	TGTGCCAGCAGCACAACATGGGGGGTTGGGTACACTGAAGCTTTCTTT
TRBD2	TRBV27	once	TRBJ2-1	CASNYGTSGSNEQFF	TGTGCCAGCAATTACGGGACTAGCGGGAGCAATGAGCAGTTCTTC